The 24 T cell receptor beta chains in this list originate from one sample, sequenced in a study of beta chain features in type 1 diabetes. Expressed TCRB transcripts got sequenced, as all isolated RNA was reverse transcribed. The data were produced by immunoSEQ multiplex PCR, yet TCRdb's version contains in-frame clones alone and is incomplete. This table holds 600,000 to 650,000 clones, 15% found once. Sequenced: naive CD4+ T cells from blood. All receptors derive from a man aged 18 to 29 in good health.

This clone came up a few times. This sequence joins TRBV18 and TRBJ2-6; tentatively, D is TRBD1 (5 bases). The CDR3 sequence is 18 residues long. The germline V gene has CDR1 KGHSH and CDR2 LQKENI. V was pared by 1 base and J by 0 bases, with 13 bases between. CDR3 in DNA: TGTGCCAGCTCACCACTCAGGGATCCTAGCTCTGGGGCCAACGTCCTGACTTTC. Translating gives CASSPLRDPSSGANVLTF. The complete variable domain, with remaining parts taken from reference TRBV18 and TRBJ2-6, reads NAGVMQNPRHLVRRRGQEARLRCSPMKGHSHVYWYRQLPEEGLKFMVYLQKENIIDESGMPKERFSAEFPKEGPSILRIQQVVRGDSAAYFCASSPLRDPSSGANVLTFGAGSRLTVL.

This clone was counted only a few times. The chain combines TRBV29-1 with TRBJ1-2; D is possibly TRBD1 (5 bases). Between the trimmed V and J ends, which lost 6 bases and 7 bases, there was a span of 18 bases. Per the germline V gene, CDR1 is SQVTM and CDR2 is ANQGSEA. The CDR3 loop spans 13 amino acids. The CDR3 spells CSVGDPPKRGYTF. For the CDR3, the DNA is TGCAGCGTGGGGGACCCCCCCAAACGTGGCTACACCTTC. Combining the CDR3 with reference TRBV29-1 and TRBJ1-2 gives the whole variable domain SAVISQKPSRDICQRGTSLTIQCQVDSQVTMMFWYRQQPGQSLTLIATANQGSEATYESGFVIDKFPISRPNLTFSTLTVSNMSPEDSSIYLCSVGDPPKRGYTFGSGTRLTVV.

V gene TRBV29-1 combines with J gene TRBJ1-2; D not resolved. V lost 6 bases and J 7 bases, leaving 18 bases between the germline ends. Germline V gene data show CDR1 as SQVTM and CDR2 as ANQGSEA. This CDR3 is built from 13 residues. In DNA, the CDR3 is TGCAGCGTGTCCCCCCGGGGTAGCGGTGGCTACACCTTC. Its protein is CSVSPRGSGGYTF. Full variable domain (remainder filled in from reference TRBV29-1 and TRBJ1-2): SAVISQKPSRDICQRGTSLTIQCQVDSQVTMMFWYRQQPGQSLTLIATANQGSEATYESGFVIDKFPISRPNLTFSTLTVSNMSPEDSSIYLCSVSPRGSGGYTFGSGTRLTVV.

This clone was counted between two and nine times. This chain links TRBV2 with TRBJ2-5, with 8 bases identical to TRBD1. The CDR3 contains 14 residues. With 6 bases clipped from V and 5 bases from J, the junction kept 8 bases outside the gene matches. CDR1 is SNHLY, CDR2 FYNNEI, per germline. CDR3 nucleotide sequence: TGTGCCAGCAGGCGCTCCAGGGGGCATGAGACCCAGTACTTC. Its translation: CASRRSRGHETQYF. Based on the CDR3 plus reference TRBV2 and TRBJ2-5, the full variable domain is EPEVTQTPSHQVTQMGQEVILRCVPISNHLYFYWYRQILGQKVEFLVSFYNNEISEKSEIFDDQFSVERPDGSNFTLKIRSTKLEDSAMYFCASRRSRGHETQYFGPGTRLLVL.

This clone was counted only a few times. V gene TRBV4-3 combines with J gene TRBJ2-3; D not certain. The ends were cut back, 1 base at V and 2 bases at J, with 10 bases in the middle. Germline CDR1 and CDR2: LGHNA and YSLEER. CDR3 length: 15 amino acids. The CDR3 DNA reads TGCGCCAGCAGCCAAGCGCAGACACTCACAGATACGCAGTATTTT. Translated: CASSQAQTLTDTQYF.

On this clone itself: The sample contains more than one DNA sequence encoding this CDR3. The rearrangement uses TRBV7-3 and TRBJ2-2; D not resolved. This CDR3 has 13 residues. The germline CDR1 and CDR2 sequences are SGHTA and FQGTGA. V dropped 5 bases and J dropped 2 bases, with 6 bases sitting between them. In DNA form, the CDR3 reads TGTGCCAGCAGCCCGAAAAACACCGGGGAGCTGTTTTTT. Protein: CASSPKNTGELFF. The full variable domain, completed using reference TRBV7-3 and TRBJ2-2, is GAGVSQTPSNKVTEKGKYVELRCDPISGHTALYWYRQSLGQGPEFLIYFQGTGAADDSGLPNDRFFAVRPEGSVSTLKIQRTERGDSAVYLCASSPKNTGELFFGEGSRLTVL.

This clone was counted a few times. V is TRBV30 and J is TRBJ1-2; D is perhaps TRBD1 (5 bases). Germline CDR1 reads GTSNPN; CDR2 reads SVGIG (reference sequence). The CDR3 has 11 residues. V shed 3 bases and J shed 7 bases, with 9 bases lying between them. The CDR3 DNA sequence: TGTGCCTGGAGCCTGGGGGTTGGCTACACCTTC. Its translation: CAWSLGVGYTF.

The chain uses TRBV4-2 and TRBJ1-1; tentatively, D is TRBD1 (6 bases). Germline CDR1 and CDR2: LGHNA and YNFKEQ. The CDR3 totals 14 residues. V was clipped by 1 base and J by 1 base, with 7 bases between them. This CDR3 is CASSQGGGNTEAFF. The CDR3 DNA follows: TGTGCCAGCAGCCAAGGAGGGGGGAACACTGAAGCTTTCTTT.

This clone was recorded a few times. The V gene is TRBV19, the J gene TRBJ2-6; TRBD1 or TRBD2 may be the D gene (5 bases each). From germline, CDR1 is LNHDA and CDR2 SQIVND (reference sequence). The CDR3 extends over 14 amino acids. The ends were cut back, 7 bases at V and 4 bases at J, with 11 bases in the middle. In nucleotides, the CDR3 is TGTGCCAGTACAGAGGGGCTCGGGGCCAACGTCCTGACTTTC. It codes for CASTEGLGANVLTF.

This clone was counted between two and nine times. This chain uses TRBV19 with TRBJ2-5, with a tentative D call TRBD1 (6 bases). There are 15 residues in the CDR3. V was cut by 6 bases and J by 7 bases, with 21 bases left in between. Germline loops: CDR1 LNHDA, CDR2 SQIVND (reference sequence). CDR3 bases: TGTGCCAGTAGACGGGACATTGTGGGCCTCGGGACCCAGTACTTC. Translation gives CASRRDIVGLGTQYF.

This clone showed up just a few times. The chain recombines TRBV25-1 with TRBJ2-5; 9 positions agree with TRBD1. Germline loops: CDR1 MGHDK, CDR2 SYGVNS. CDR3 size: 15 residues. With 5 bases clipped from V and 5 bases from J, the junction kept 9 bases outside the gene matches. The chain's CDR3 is CASSPRGQGRETQYF. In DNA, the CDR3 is TGTGCCAGCAGTCCCCGAGGACAGGGGAGGGAGACCCAGTACTTC.

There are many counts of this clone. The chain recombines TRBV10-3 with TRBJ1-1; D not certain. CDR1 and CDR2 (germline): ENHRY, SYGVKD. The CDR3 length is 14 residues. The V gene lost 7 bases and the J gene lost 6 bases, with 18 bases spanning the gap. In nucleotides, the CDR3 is TGTGCCATCACTAGTTTTAAGGAAAACGCTGAAGCTTTCTTT. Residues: CAITSFKENAEAFF.

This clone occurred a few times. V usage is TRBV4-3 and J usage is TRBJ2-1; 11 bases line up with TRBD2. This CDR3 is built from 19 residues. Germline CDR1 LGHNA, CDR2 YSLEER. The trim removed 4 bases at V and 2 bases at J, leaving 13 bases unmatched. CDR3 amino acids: CASSLKYLTSGNPYNEQFF. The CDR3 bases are TGCGCCAGCAGCCTAAAGTATTTGACTAGCGGGAACCCCTACAATGAGCAGTTCTTC.

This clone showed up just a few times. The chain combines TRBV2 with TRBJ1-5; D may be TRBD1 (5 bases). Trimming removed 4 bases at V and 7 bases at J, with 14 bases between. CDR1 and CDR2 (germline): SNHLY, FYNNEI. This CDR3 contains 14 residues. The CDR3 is CASSVEGTKQPQHF. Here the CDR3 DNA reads TGTGCCAGCAGTGTAGAGGGGACTAAGCAGCCCCAGCATTTT. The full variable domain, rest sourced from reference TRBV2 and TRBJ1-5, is EPEVTQTPSHQVTQMGQEVILRCVPISNHLYFYWYRQILGQKVEFLVSFYNNEISEKSEIFDDQFSVERPDGSNFTLKIRSTKLEDSAMYFCASSVEGTKQPQHFGDGTRLSIL.

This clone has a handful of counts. CDR3 residues: CATSRVGTYNEQFF. CDR3 nucleotides: TGTGCCACCAGCAGAGTGGGGACCTACAATGAGCAGTTCTTC. V gene TRBV15 combines with J gene TRBJ2-1; D gene ambiguous. Germline CDR1 is LNHNV and CDR2 is YYDKDF (reference sequence). The CDR3 totals 14 residues. Trimming pared 1 base from V and 2 bases from J, leaving 6 bases between.

The CDR3 loop reads CASSTTVVETQYF. In nucleotides, the CDR3 is TGTGCCAGCAGCACGACAGTTGTAGAGACCCAGTACTTC. This chain connects TRBV7-2 to TRBJ2-5, with D perhaps matching TRBD1 (5 bases). Germline V gene data show CDR1 as SGHTA and CDR2 as FQGNSA. The CDR3 length is 13 residues. The V and J ends lost 5 bases and 4 bases respectively, with 11 bases between them.

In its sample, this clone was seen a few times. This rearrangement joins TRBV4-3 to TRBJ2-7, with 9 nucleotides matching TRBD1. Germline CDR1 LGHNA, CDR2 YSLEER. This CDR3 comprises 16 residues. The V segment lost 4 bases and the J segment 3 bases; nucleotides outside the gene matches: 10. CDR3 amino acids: CASSRFTSGQGYEQYF. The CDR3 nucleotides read TGCGCCAGCAGCCGATTCACATCGGGACAGGGCTACGAGCAGTACTTC.

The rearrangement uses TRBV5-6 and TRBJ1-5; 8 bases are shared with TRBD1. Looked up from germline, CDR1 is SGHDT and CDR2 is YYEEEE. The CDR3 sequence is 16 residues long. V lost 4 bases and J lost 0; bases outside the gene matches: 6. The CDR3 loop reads CASSVTGGTSNQPQHF. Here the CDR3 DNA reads TGTGCCAGCAGCGTAACAGGGGGGACTAGCAATCAGCCCCAGCATTTT.

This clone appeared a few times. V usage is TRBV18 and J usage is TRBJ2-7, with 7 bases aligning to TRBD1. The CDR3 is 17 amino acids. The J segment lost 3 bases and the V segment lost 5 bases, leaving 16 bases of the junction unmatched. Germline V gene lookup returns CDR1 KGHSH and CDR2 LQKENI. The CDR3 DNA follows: TGTGCCAGCTCAAGCCTTCGGACAGGTTGGTTCTTCTACGAGCAGTACTTC. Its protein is CASSSLRTGWFFYEQYF.

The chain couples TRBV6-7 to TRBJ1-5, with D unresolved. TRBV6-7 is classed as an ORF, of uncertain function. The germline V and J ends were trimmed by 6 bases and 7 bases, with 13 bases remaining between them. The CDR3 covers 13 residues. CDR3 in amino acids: CASRGQVEQPQHF. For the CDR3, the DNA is TGTGCCAGCAGAGGTCAGGTAGAACAGCCCCAGCATTTT.

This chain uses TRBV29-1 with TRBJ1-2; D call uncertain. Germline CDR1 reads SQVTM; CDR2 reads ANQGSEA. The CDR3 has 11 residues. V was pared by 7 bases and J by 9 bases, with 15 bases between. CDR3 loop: CSAPGSESYTF. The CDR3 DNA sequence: TGCAGCGCCCCGGGGTCGGAGAGCTACACCTTC.

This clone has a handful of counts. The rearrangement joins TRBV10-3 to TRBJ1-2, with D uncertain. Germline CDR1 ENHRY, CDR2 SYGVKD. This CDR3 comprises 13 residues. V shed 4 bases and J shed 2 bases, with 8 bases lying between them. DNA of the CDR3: TGTGCCATCAGTGCAACAGAAAACTATGGCTACACCTTC. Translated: CAISATENYGYTF.

DNA of the CDR3: TGTGCCAGCAGCTTGGAAGACAGGGGGCGGGCTGAAGCTTTCTTT. Protein product: CASSLEDRGRAEAFF. This sequence joins TRBV5-6 and TRBJ1-1; 10 bases match TRBD1. This CDR3 is 15 amino acids long. V shed 0 bases, J shed 6 bases, and the junction held 5 bases outside the gene matches. Germline CDR1 is SGHDT and CDR2 is YYEEEE.

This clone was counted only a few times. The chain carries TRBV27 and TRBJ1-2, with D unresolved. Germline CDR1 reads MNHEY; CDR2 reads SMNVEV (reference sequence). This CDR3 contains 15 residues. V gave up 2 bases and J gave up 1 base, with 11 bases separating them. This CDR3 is CASSLEYRVNYGYTF. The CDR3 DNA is TGTGCCAGCAGTTTAGAGTACCGCGTTAACTATGGCTACACCTTC.